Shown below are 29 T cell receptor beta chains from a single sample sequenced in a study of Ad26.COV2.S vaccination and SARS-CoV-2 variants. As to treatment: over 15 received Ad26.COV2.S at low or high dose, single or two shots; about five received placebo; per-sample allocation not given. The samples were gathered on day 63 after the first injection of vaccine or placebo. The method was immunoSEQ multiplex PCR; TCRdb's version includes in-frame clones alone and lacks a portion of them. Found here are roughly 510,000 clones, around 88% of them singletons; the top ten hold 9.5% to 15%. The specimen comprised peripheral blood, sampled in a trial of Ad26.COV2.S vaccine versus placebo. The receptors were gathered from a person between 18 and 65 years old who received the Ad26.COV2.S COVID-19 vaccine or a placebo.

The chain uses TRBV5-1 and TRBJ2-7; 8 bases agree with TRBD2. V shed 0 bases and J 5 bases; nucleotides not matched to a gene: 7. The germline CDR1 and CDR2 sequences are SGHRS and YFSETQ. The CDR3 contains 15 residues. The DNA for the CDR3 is TGCGCCAGCAGCTTGGTAGGGACTAGTGTCAACGAGCAGTACTTC. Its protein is CASSLVGTSVNEQYF.

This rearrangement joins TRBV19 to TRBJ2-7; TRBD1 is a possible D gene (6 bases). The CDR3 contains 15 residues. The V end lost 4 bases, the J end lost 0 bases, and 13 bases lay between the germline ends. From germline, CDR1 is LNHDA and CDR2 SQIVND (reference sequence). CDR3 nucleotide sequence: TGTGCCAGTAGTAGCTCTACAGGGAGCTCCTACGAGCAGTACTTC. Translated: CASSSSTGSSYEQYF.

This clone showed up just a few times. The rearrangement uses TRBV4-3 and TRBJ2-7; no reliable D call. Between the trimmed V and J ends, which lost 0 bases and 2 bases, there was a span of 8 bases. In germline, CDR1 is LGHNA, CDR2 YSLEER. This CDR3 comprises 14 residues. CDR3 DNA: TGCGCCAGCAGCCAAGAAACCTCGACCTACGAGCAGTACTTC. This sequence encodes CASSQETSTYEQYF.

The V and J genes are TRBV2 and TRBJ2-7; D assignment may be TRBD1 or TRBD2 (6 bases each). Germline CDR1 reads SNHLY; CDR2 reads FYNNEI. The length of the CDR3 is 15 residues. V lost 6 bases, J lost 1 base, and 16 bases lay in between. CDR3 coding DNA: TGTGCCAGCAGCAGGCCCAGGGGAGGATCCTACGAGCAGTACTTC. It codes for CASSRPRGGSYEQYF.

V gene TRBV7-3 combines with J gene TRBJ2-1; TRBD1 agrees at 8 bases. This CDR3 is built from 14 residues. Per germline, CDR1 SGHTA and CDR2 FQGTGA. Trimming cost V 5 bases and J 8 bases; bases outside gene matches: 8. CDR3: CASSPQGAFDEQFF. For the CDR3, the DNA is TGTGCCAGCAGCCCGCAGGGGGCTTTCGATGAGCAGTTCTTC.

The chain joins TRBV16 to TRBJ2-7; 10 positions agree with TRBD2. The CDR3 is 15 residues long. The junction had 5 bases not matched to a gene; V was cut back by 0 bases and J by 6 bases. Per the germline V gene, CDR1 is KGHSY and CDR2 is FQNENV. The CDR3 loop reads CASSQSGTSDGEQYF. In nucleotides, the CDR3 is TGTGCCAGCAGCCAATCCGGGACTAGCGACGGCGAGCAGTACTTC.

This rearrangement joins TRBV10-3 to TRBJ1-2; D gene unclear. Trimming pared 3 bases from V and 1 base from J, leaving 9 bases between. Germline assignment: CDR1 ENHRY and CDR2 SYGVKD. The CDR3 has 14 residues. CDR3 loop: CAISDPGFNYGYTF. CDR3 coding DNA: TGTGCCATCAGTGATCCAGGATTTAACTATGGCTACACCTTC.

The CDR3: CASSPPVGQSTDTQYF. The DNA for the CDR3 is TGTGCCAGCTCACCCCCCGTCGGACAGAGCACAGATACGCAGTATTTT. The rearrangement links TRBV18 to TRBJ2-3; D is perhaps TRBD1 (6 bases). Germline V lookup: CDR1 KGHSH, CDR2 LQKENI. Trimming cost V 3 bases and J 0 bases, with 13 bases left between them. The CDR3 covers 16 residues.

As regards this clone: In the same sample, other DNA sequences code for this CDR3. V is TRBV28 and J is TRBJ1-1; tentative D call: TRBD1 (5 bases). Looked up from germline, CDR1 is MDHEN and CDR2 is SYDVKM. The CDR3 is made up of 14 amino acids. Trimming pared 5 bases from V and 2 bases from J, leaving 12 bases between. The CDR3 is CASSPGTVNTEAFF. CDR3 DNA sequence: TGTGCCAGCAGTCCCGGGACCGTAAACACTGAAGCTTTCTTT.

The CDR3 region has the DNA TGTGCCAGCAGGGACAATTCCTTAGTGTCACCCCTCCACTTT. Its translation: CASRDNSLVSPLHF. V is TRBV6-5 and J is TRBJ1-6; D might be TRBD1 (5 bases). CDR1 is MNHEY, CDR2 SVGAGI, per germline. The V gene lost 6 bases and the J gene lost 10 bases, with 16 bases spanning the gap. The CDR3 has 14 residues.

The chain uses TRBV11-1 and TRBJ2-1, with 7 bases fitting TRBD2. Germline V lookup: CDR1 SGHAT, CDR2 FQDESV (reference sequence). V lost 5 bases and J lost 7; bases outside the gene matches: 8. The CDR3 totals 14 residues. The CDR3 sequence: CASSLHAGVNEQFF. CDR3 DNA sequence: TGTGCCAGCAGCCTCCATGCGGGAGTGAATGAGCAGTTCTTC.

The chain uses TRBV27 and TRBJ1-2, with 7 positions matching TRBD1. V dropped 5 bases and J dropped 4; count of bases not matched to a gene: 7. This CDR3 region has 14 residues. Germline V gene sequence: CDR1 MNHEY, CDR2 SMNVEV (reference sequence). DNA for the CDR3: TGTGCCAGCAGTGATCAACAGGGGACCTATGGCTACACCTTC. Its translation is CASSDQQGTYGYTF.

In DNA form, the CDR3 reads TGTGCCAGCAGCCAAAGATACAATGAGCAGTTCTTC. This encodes CASSQRYNEQFF. This chain connects TRBV7-9 to TRBJ2-1; no reliable D call. The CDR3 is 12 amino acids. Between the trimmed V and J ends, which lost 5 bases and 4 bases, there was a span of 6 bases. The germline CDR1 and CDR2 sequences are SEHNR and FQNEAQ (reference sequence).

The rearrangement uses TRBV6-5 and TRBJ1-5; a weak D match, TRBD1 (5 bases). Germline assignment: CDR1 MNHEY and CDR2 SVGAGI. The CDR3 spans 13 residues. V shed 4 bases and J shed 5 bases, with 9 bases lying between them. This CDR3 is CASSSGYYQPQHF. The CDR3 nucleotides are TGTGCCAGCAGTTCAGGGTATTATCAGCCCCAGCATTTT.

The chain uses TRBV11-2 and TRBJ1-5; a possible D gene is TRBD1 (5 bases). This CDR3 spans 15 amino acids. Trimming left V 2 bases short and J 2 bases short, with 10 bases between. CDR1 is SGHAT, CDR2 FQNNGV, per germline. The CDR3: CASSLRGGGNQPQHF. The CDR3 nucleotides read TGTGCCAGCAGCTTACGTGGGGGGGGCAATCAGCCCCAGCATTTT.

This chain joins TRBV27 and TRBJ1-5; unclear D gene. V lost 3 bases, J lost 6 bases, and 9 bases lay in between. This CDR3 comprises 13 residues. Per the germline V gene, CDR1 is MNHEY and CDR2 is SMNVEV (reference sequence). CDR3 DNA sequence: TGTGCCAGCAGTTTCGGGTTGGGTCAGCCCCAGCATTTT. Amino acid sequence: CASSFGLGQPQHF.

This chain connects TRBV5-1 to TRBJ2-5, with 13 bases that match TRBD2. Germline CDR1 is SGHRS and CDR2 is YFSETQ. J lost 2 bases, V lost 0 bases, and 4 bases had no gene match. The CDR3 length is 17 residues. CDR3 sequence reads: CASSLGGLAGPQETQYF. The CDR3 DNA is TGCGCCAGCAGCTTGGGGGGACTAGCGGGACCTCAAGAGACCCAGTACTTC.

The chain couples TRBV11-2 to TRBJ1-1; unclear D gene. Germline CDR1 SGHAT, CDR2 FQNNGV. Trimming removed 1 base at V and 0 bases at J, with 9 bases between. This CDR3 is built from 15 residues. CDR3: CASSLVTGLNTEAFF. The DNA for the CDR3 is TGTGCCAGCAGCTTAGTAACTGGCTTGAACACTGAAGCTTTCTTT.

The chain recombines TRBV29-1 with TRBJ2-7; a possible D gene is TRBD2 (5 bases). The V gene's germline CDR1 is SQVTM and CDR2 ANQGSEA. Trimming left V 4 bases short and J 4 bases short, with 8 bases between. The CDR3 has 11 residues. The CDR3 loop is CSVASGYEQYF. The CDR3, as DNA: TGCAGCGTTGCGAGCGGTTACGAGCAGTACTTC.

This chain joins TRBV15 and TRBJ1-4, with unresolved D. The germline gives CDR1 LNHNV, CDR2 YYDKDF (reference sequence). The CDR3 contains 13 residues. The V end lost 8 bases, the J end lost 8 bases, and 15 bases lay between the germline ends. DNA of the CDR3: TGTGCCACCGACACTGGGGTCGCAGAAAAACTGTTTTTT. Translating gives CATDTGVAEKLFF.

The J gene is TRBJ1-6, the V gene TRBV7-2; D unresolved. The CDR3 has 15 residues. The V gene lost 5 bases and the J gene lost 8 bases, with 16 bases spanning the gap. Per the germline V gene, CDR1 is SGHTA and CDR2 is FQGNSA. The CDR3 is CASSLGPPPDSPLHF. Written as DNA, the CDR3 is TGTGCCAGCAGCCTAGGGCCCCCGCCAGATTCACCCCTCCACTTT.

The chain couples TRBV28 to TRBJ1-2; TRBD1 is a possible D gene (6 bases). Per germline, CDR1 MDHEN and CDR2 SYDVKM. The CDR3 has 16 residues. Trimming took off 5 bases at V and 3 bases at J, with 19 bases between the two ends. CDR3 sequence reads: CASSVNWWDIYYGYTF. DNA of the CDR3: TGTGCCAGCAGTGTAAACTGGTGGGACATCTACTATGGCTACACCTTC.

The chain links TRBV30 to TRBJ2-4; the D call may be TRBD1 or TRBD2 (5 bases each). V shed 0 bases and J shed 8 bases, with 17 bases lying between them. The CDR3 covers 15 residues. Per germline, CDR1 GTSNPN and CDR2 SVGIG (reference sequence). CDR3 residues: CAWSVSAGALDIQYF. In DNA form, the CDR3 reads TGTGCCTGGAGTGTATCGGCCGGGGCACTTGACATTCAGTACTTC.

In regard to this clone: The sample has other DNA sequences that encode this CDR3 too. Written as DNA, the CDR3 is TGTGCCTGGGGGGGACAGGGCGTAGGTGGCTACACCTTC. It encodes CAWGGQGVGGYTF. The chain joins TRBV30 to TRBJ1-2; 9 nucleotides agree with TRBD1. The germline CDR1 and CDR2 sequences are GTSNPN and SVGIG (reference sequence). Trimming cost V 5 bases and J 7 bases; bases outside gene matches: 8. The CDR3 sequence is 13 residues long.

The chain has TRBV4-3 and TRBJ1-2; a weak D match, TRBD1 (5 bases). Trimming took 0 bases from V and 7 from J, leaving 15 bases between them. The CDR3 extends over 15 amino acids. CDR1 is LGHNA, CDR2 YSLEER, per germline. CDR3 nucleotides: TGCGCCAGCAGCCAAGACAAACAGGCCCCCCTTGGCTACACCTTC. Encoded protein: CASSQDKQAPLGYTF.

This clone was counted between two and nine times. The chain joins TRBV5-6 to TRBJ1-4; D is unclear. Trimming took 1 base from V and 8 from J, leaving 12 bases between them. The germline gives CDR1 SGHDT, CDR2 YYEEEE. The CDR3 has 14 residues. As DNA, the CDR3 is TGTGCCAGCAGCTTGTTCTCAGTCCCGGAAAAACTGTTTTTT. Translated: CASSLFSVPEKLFF.

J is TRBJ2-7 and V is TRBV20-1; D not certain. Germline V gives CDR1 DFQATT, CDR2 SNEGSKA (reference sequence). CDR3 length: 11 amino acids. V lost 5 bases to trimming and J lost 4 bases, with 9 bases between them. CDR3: CSAVSQYEQYF. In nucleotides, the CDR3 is TGCAGTGCTGTCTCCCAGTACGAGCAGTACTTC.

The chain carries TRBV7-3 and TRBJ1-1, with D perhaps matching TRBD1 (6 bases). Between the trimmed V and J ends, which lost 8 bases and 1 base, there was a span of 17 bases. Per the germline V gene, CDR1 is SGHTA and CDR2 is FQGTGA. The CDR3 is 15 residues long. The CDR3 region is CASALGGGTNTEAFF. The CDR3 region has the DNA TGTGCCAGCGCTTTGGGAGGGGGTACGAACACTGAAGCTTTCTTT.

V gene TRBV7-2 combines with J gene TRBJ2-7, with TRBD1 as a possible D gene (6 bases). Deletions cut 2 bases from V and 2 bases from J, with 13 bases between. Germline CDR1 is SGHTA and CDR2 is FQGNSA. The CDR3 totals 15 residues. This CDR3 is CASSLTGQGTYEQYF. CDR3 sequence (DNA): TGTGCCAGCAGCTTAACGGGCCAGGGGACCTACGAGCAGTACTTC. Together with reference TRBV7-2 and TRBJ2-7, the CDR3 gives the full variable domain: GAGVSQSPSNKVTEKGKDVELRCDPISGHTALYWYRQSLGQGLEFLIYFQGNSAPDKSGLPSDRFSAERTGGSVSTLTIQRTQQEDSAVYLCASSLTGQGTYEQYFGPGTRLTVT.